The 30 T cell receptor beta chains presented below share a single source sample, sequenced in a study of cytomegalovirus exposure and HLA in healthy donors. The PCR made use of 60 Vbeta and 13 Jbeta primers. The protocol was immunoSEQ multiplex PCR, while the TCRdb copy is restricted to in-frame clones and leaves out a portion. The data contain 150,000 to 200,000 clones, roughly four fifths of them singletons. Sequenced material: PBMCs. The receptors derive from a woman aged 18-35 years in good health and CMV-seronegative.

The rearrangement joins TRBV6-1 to TRBJ2-2; 8 nucleotides align to TRBD1. V shed 2 bases, J shed 0 bases, and the junction held 5 bases outside the gene matches. This CDR3 is built from 17 residues. Looked up from germline, CDR1 is MNHNS and CDR2 is SASEGT. The CDR3 loop is CASSESGQEANTGELFF. CDR3 DNA: TGTGCCAGCAGTGAATCGGGACAGGAGGCGAACACCGGGGAGCTGTTTTTT.

With respect to this clone: The germline gene is not matched at one end of the junction; a read error may be the cause. The chain is built from TRBV4-1 and TRBJ1-2; the D gene is possibly TRBD1 (6 bases). Germline V gene lookup returns CDR1 MGHRA and CDR2 YSYEKL. The CDR3 runs to 14 residues. CDR3 sequence (DNA): TGTGCCAGCAGCCAAGAAGGGGGGGCGGATGGCTACACCTTC. Protein product: CASSQEGGADGYTF.

The rearrangement uses TRBV13 and TRBJ2-7; D gene uncertain. V lost 4 bases, J lost 4 bases, and 5 bases lay in between. Germline assignment: CDR1 PRHDT and CDR2 FYEKMQ (reference sequence). This CDR3 comprises 11 residues. The CDR3 coding sequence is TGTGCCAGCAGCTCCTATTACGAGCAGTACTTC. Protein product: CASSSYYEQYF. The full variable domain, completed using reference TRBV13 and TRBJ2-7, is AAGVIQSPRHLIKEKRETATLKCYPIPRHDTVYWYQQGPGQDPQFLISFYEKMQSDKGSIPDRFSAQQFSDYHSELNMSSLELGDSALYFCASSSYYEQYFGPGTRLTVT.

The rearrangement uses TRBV5-1 and TRBJ2-1, with 9 bases that match TRBD2. The V and J ends lost 0 bases and 7 bases, in that order; junction bases with no gene match: 8. Germline CDR1 is SGHRS and CDR2 is YFSETQ. The CDR3 totals 16 residues. The CDR3 bases are TGCGCCAGCAGCTTGGTTCTTAGCGGGAGCTCGAATGAGCAGTTCTTC. Amino acid sequence: CASSLVLSGSSNEQFF.

J is TRBJ2-2 and V is TRBV28; D is possibly TRBD1 (7 bases). CDR3 length: 15 residues. Germline V gene lookup returns CDR1 MDHEN and CDR2 SYDVKM. V dropped 6 bases and J dropped 5 bases, with 16 bases sitting between them. CDR3 in DNA: TGTGCCAGCAGCCCTGGACAGGCGGGGACCGGGGAGCTGTTTTTT. It translates to CASSPGQAGTGELFF.

The chain uses TRBV27 and TRBJ2-1; TRBD1 matches 7 bases. In germline, CDR1 is MNHEY, CDR2 SMNVEV (reference sequence). The V segment lost 4 bases and the J segment 5 bases; nucleotides outside the gene matches: 8. CDR3 length: 15 residues. CDR3 sequence: CASSWAQGSDNEQFF. The CDR3 nucleotides read TGTGCCAGCAGTTGGGCACAGGGGAGCGACAATGAGCAGTTCTTC.

The rearrangement joins TRBV5-4 to TRBJ2-3, with D maybe TRBD1 (6 bases). The CDR3 covers 18 residues. V shed 4 bases and J shed 2 bases, with 23 bases lying between them. Germline V CDR1 and CDR2: SGHNT, YYREEE (reference sequence). This chain's CDR3 is CASSPFPASGGFTDTQYF. The DNA for the CDR3 is TGTGCCAGCAGCCCTTTTCCCGCCTCTGGGGGCTTCACAGATACGCAGTATTTT.

The chain has TRBV15 and TRBJ2-3; the match to TRBD2 covers 12 bases. This CDR3 region has 18 residues. Germline V gene sequence: CDR1 LNHNV, CDR2 YYDKDF (reference sequence). Trimming took 0 bases from V and 6 from J; bases not matched to a gene: 10. The CDR3 loop is CATSRDHRTSGELDTQYF. The CDR3 region has the DNA TGTGCCACCAGCAGAGACCACAGGACTAGCGGGGAGCTGGATACGCAGTATTTT. Supplemented by reference TRBV15 and TRBJ2-3, the full variable domain reads DAMVIQNPRYQVTQFGKPVTLSCSQTLNHNVMYWYQQKSSQAPKLLFHYYDKDFNNEADTPDNFQSRRPNTSFCFLDIRSPGLGDTAMYLCATSRDHRTSGELDTQYFGPGTRLTVL.

V and J are TRBV12-1 and TRBJ2-1; TRBD2, the table's D call, was not compared with the DNA. TRBV12-1 is marked as a pseudogene. This CDR3 is 18 amino acids long. The CDR3: CASSFFAGENTGYNEQFF. DNA for the CDR3: TGTGCCAGCAGCTTCTTTGCGGGAGAGAATACTGGGTACAATGAGCAGTTCTTC.

V and J are TRBV5-4 and TRBJ2-2, with TRBD2 matching over 8 bases. The CDR3 is made up of 14 amino acids. Germline lookup yields CDR1 SGHNT and CDR2 YYREEE (reference sequence). V was clipped by 5 bases and J by 9 bases; unmatched bases: 9. CDR3 loop: CASRFSSGSRELFF. In DNA, the CDR3 is TGTGCCAGCAGGTTCTCGAGCGGGAGCAGGGAGCTGTTTTTT.

This chain uses TRBV2 with TRBJ2-7; maybe TRBD1 (6 bases). The CDR3 runs 12 residues. CDR1 and CDR2 (germline): SNHLY, FYNNEI. V was trimmed by 7 bases and J by 2 bases, leaving 9 bases between them. CDR3 loop: CASIRGAYEQYF. CDR3 in DNA: TGTGCCAGCATCAGGGGAGCCTACGAGCAGTACTTC.

The rearrangement uses TRBV21-1 and TRBJ1-6. TRBV21-1 counts as a pseudogene. The CDR3 is 14 residues long. In DNA, the CDR3 is TGTGCCAGCAGCAAAGTGTGTCGTTATTCACCCCTCCACTTT. Translated: CASSKVCRYSPLHF.

The CDR3 loop reads CSARDQGEAFF. Here the CDR3 DNA reads TGCAGTGCTAGAGATCAGGGGGAAGCTTTCTTT. The chain recombines TRBV20-1 with TRBJ1-1; TRBD1 might be the D (6 bases). Trimming removed 0 bases from V and 8 bases from J, with 7 bases in between. Germline V lookup: CDR1 DFQATT, CDR2 SNEGSKA (reference sequence). CDR3 length equals 11 residues.

The table lists this clone with a few counts. V and J are TRBV19 and TRBJ1-1; TRBD1 matches at 9 bases. CDR3 length: 13 amino acids. The V and J ends lost 9 bases and 4 bases, in that order; junction bases with no gene match: 6. Per the germline V gene, CDR1 is LNHDA and CDR2 is SQIVND (reference sequence). CDR3 loop: CASHTGGGTEAFF. For the CDR3, the DNA is TGTGCCAGCCATACAGGGGGCGGCACTGAAGCTTTCTTT.

The chain carries TRBV6-5 and TRBJ1-1; D gene ambiguous. In germline, CDR1 is MNHEY, CDR2 SVGAGI. This CDR3 has 15 amino acids. Trimming took 0 bases from V and 4 from J, leaving 12 bases between them. The CDR3 coding sequence is TGTGCCAGCAGTTACTCTTCCGAGTTTGCCACTGAAGCTTTCTTT. Its protein product is CASSYSSEFATEAFF.

The chain has TRBV9 and TRBJ1-6; TRBD1 might be the D (6 bases). V was clipped by 1 base and J by 9 bases, with 14 bases between them. Germline CDR1 is SGDLS and CDR2 is YYNGEE. There are 15 residues in the CDR3. This CDR3 is CASSVSGRGSSPLHF. The CDR3 region has the DNA TGTGCCAGCAGCGTAAGTGGCAGGGGAAGTTCACCCCTCCACTTT.

The chain couples TRBV7-6 to TRBJ2-1; D might be TRBD1 (6 bases). CDR1 SGHVS and CDR2 FNYEAQ come from the germline V gene. Trimming took 1 base from V and 5 from J, leaving 15 bases between them. The CDR3 extends over 16 amino acids. CDR3 loop: CASSLVRQGINNEQFF. DNA of the CDR3: TGTGCCAGCAGCTTAGTACGTCAGGGGATTAACAATGAGCAGTTCTTC.

The chain combines TRBV7-2 with TRBJ1-3, with D unclear. The CDR3 loop spans 14 amino acids. CDR1 and CDR2 from the germline V gene are SGHTA and FQGNSA. Trimming took off 6 bases at V and 0 bases at J, with 9 bases between the two ends. DNA for the CDR3: TGTGCCAGCAGTTTCGTGAGCTCTGGAAACACCATATATTTT. Translated: CASSFVSSGNTIYF.

This sequence joins TRBV7-6 and TRBJ1-4; a weak D match, TRBD1 (5 bases). The CDR3 spans 15 residues. The V and J ends lost 5 bases and 3 bases respectively, with 13 bases between them. Germline CDR1 reads SGHVS; CDR2 reads FNYEAQ. The CDR3: CASSPGPRSNEKLFF. In DNA form, the CDR3 reads TGTGCCAGCAGCCCAGGGCCGCGATCTAATGAAAAACTGTTTTTT.

The rearrangement links TRBV28 to TRBJ2-3; D remains ambiguous. The V gene's germline CDR1 is MDHEN and CDR2 SYDVKM. This CDR3 contains 13 residues. V lost 5 bases and J 8 bases, leaving 14 bases between the germline ends. The CDR3 spells CASSLEKWSTQYF. The CDR3 region has the DNA TGTGCCAGCAGTCTGGAGAAATGGTCTACGCAGTATTTT. Looking up the rest from reference TRBV28 and TRBJ2-3 gives the full variable domain: DVKVTQSSRYLVKRTGEKVFLECVQDMDHENMFWYRQDPGLGLRLIYFSYDVKMKEKGDIPEGYSVSREKKERFSLILESASTNQTSMYLCASSLEKWSTQYFGPGTRLTVL.

This chain uses TRBV19 with TRBJ2-1, with TRBD2 as a possible D gene (6 bases). Per the germline V gene, CDR1 is LNHDA and CDR2 is SQIVND (reference sequence). The CDR3 spans 17 residues. Trimming removed 1 base from V and 0 bases from J, with 13 bases in between. The CDR3 region has the DNA TGTGCCAGTAGTATAGGGGCGGGGCCGAGCTCCTACAATGAGCAGTTCTTC. Its protein is CASSIGAGPSSYNEQFF.

The rearrangement links TRBV6-1 to TRBJ1-5; 7 bases match TRBD1. Germline V gene lookup returns CDR1 MNHNS and CDR2 SASEGT. The CDR3 extends over 15 amino acids. V lost 3 bases and J lost 8; bases outside the gene matches: 10. The CDR3 sequence is CASSDPTGARKPQHF. The CDR3 nucleotides are TGTGCCAGCAGTGACCCCACAGGGGCTCGGAAGCCCCAGCATTTT.

The gene calls are TRBV5-6 and TRBJ2-1; TRBD2 matches at 7 bases. The CDR3 has 15 amino acids. The V gene end was trimmed by 4 bases and the J gene end by 3 bases; junction bases not matched to a gene: 7. CDR1 and CDR2 (germline): SGHDT, YYEEEE. DNA for the CDR3: TGTGCCAGCAGCATCAGCGGGACTAACTACAATGAGCAGTTCTTC. It encodes CASSISGTNYNEQFF. The variable domain in full, with the rest retrieved from reference TRBV5-6 and TRBJ2-1, is DAGVTQSPTHLIKTRGQQVTLRCSPKSGHDTVSWYQQALGQGPQFIFQYYEEEERQRGNFPDRFSGHQFPNYSSELNVNALLLGDSALYLCASSISGTNYNEQFFGPGTRLTVL.

This sequence joins TRBV28 and TRBJ1-1; the D is unclear. In germline, CDR1 is MDHEN, CDR2 SYDVKM. The CDR3 has 14 residues. V lost 8 bases and J 0 bases, leaving 13 bases between the germline ends. The CDR3 DNA follows: TGTGCCAGCGGGCGGGTGTACGTGAACACTGAAGCTTTCTTT. Protein: CASGRVYVNTEAFF.

The V call is TRBV15, the J call TRBJ2-3; D is possibly TRBD2 (7 bases). Germline assignment: CDR1 LNHNV and CDR2 YYDKDF (reference sequence). The CDR3 loop spans 15 amino acids. V dropped 1 base and J dropped 2 bases, with 10 bases sitting between them. CDR3 nucleotide sequence: TGTGCCACCAGCAGAGTTGGGGGGGCCACAGATACGCAGTATTTT. This codes for CATSRVGGATDTQYF.

This clone was detected once. Here the CDR3 reads CASSPNEQGSSGNTIYF. The CDR3 DNA reads as TGTGCCAGCTCACCAAACGAACAGGGCAGCTCTGGAAACACCATATATTTT. The chain uses TRBV18 and TRBJ1-3; the D gene is possibly TRBD1 (6 bases). The CDR3 contains 17 residues. Germline CDR1 reads KGHSH; CDR2 reads LQKENI. The germline V and J ends were trimmed by 2 bases and 0 bases, with 14 bases remaining between them.

This clone has more than one count but fewer than ten. The chain carries TRBV5-1 and TRBJ2-3; D is uncertain. Trimming stripped 5 bases from V and 0 bases from J, with 7 bases between. CDR1 is SGHRS, CDR2 YFSETQ, per germline. This CDR3 region has 13 residues. The CDR3 loop reads CASSPTSTDTQYF. The CDR3 coding sequence is TGCGCCAGCAGTCCCACTAGCACAGATACGCAGTATTTT. The variable domain in full, with the rest retrieved from reference TRBV5-1 and TRBJ2-3, is KAGVTQTPRYLIKTRGQQVTLSCSPISGHRSVSWYQQTPGQGLQFLFEYFSETQRNKGNFPGRFSGRQFSNSRSEMNVSTLELGDSALYLCASSPTSTDTQYFGPGTRLTVL.

The CDR3 nucleotides are TGTGCCAGCAGCCCTAGGGACAGTGAATACAATGAGCAGTTCTTC. Its translation is CASSPRDSEYNEQFF. The chain is built from TRBV27 and TRBJ2-1, with 7 bases lining up with TRBD1. Per the germline V gene, CDR1 is MNHEY and CDR2 is SMNVEV (reference sequence). CDR3 length equals 15 residues. V lost 6 bases and J lost 4; bases outside the gene matches: 9.

V and J are TRBV4-1 and TRBJ2-7; a possible D gene is TRBD1 (6 bases). V lost 0 bases, J lost 8 bases, and 17 bases lay in between. Germline V gives CDR1 MGHRA, CDR2 YSYEKL. The CDR3 contains 15 residues. The CDR3 loop is CASSQDTGIYEKQYF. The DNA for the CDR3 is TGCGCCAGCAGCCAAGATACAGGGATCTACGAGAAGCAGTACTTC.

This rearrangement joins TRBV2 to TRBJ2-7; TRBD1 matches at 7 bases. This CDR3 has 14 residues. Germline V gene data show CDR1 as SNHLY and CDR2 as FYNNEI. V gave up 6 bases and J gave up 0 bases; unmatched junction bases: 5. For the CDR3, the DNA is TGTGCCAGCAGGACGGGACAGCGCTCCTACGAGCAGTACTTC. Translated: CASRTGQRSYEQYF.